This TCR beta chain was captured in a study of CD8+ T cells in alopecia areata. The germline V gene has CDR1 GTSNPN and CDR2 SVGIG (reference sequence). V dropped 1 base and J dropped 5 bases, with 9 bases sitting between them. The CDR3 totals 13 residues. Study-wide points: Scalp clonality dropped significantly under tofacitinib, as did expanded CD8+ top-100 clones.

Note on this clone: Its antigen is currently unknown.

Investigators isolated RNA and reverse transcribed it into cDNA to act as the sequencing template. Using immunoSEQ multiplex PCR, the repertoire was profiled, and TCRdb retains in-frame clones only, with some absent. The repertoire includes 150,000 to 200,000 clones, approximately 59% of them detected once, and more than 15% sits in the top ten. Treatment denoted: oral pan-JAK inhibitor, 5-10 mg twice daily. Researchers gathered lesional scalp punch biopsies and peripheral blood from patients with alopecia areata. PBMCs yielded sorted CD4+ and CD8+ T cells. This receptor was taken from a human donor with alopecia areata. Here the sequenced sample was CD4+ T cells sorted from blood, taken between weeks 55 and 70, from a patient treated with tofacitinib. The chain employs TRBV30 and TRBJ1-5; perhaps TRBD1 as D (6 bases). CDR3 sequence (DNA): TGTGCCTGGAGTGACGGGACATATCAGCCCCAGCATTTT. The encoded protein is CAWSDGTYQPQHF.